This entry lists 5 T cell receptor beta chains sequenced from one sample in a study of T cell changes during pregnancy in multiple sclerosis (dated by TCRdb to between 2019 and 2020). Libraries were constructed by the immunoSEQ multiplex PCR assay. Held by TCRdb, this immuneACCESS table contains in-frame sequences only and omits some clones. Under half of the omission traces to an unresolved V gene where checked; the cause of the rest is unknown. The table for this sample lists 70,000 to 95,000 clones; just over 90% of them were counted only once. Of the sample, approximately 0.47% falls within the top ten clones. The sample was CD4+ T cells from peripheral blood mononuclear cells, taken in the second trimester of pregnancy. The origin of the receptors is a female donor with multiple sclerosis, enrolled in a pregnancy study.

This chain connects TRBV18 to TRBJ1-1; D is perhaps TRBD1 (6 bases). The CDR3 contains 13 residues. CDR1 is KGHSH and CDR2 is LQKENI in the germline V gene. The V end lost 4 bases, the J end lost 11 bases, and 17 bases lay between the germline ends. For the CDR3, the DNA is TGTGCCAGCTCACTACGGACAGTTAATCAGGCTTTCTTT. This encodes CASSLRTVNQAFF. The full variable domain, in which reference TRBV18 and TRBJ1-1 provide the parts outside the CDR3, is NAGVMQNPRHLVRRRGQEARLRCSPMKGHSHVYWYRQLPEEGLKFMVYLQKENIIDESGMPKERFSAEFPKEGPSILRIQQVVRGDSAAYFCASSLRTVNQAFFGQGTRLTVV.

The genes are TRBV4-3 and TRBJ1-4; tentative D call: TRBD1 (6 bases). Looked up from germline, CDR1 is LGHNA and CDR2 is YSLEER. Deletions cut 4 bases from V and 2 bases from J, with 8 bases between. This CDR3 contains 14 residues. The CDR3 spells CASSPQGTNEKLFF. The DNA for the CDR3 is TGCGCCAGCAGCCCCCAGGGGACTAATGAAAAACTGTTTTTT.

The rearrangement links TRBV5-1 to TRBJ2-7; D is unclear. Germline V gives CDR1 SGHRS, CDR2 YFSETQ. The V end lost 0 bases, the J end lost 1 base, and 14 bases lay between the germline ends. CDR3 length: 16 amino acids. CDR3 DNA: TGCGCCAGCAGCTTGGAAGCTCGCAAAGTATCCTACGAGCAGTACTTC. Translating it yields CASSLEARKVSYEQYF.

CDR3 sequence: CASSQDSDIYGYTF. CDR3 bases: TGCGCCAGCAGCCAAGATAGTGACATCTATGGCTACACCTTC. The gene calls are TRBV4-1 and TRBJ1-2; D is unresolved. Per the germline V gene, CDR1 is MGHRA and CDR2 is YSYEKL. The V end lost 0 bases, the J end lost 4 bases, and 9 bases lay between the germline ends. CDR3 length: 14 residues.

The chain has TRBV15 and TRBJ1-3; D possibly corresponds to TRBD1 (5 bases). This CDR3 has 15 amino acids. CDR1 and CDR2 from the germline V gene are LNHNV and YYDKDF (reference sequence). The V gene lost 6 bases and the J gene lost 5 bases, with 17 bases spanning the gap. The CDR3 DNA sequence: TGTGCCACCAGGTCGGCGGGGCAGGGCCGAAACACCATATATTTT. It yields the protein CATRSAGQGRNTIYF.